The clone carrying this T cell receptor (beta chain) was observed a few times. This entry comes from a study of Ad26.COV2.S vaccination and SARS-CoV-2 variants. Libraries were prepared by immunoSEQ multiplex PCR; TCRdb keeps only in-frame clonotypes and omits some of them. The repertoire consists of over 85,000 clones, with 82% occurring once and the leading ten covering more than 15%. Germline V gene lookup returns CDR1 SGHTA and CDR2 FQGNSA. The V gene end was trimmed by 4 bases and the J gene end by 15 bases; junction bases not matched to a gene: 7. The length of the CDR3 is 14 residues. The origin of this receptor is a human donor who had recovered from COVID-19. V is TRBV7-2 and J is TRBJ2-4, with 15 bases aligning to TRBD2. The sequences come from peripheral blood, collected after recovery from COVID-19. Written as DNA, the CDR3 is TGTGCCAGCAGCTCCGGGACTAGCGGGAGGACGGTGTACTTC. Amino acids: CASSSGTSGRTVYF.